This record covers a single TCR beta chain. This sample stems from a study of blood T cells in healthy people across ages. The CDR3 length is 14 residues. Germline CDR1 and CDR2: LGHNA and YSLEER. The V end was cut by 5 bases, the J end by 3 bases, with 11 bases between. Then a second PCR, running roughly 7 to 11 cycles, was carried out with a sample-barcoded 5' primer and a J-beta primer mix. Carrying 12 random nucleotides, a template-switch adaptor labeled each individual cDNA molecule. CDR3-containing paired-end reads numbered at least 2.5 million in each sample. Each CDR3 protein is one row after TCRdb ran MiXCR on the 5' RACE reads. The top ten clones hold about 3.8% of a sample with 1.5 million to 1.9 million distinct CDR3 sequences, about 42% of them seen once. There were healthy Caucasian individuals from Russia, aged about 6 to 100, serving as donors.

This clonotype was sampled from a woman aged 18-29 years in good health. The sequencing input was blood. This chain links TRBV4-3 with TRBJ2-1; weak D call: TRBD1 (5 bases). DNA of the CDR3: TGCGCCAGCAGCTCACACAGGTACTACAATGAGCAGTTCTTC. It is translated as CASSSHRYYNEQFF.